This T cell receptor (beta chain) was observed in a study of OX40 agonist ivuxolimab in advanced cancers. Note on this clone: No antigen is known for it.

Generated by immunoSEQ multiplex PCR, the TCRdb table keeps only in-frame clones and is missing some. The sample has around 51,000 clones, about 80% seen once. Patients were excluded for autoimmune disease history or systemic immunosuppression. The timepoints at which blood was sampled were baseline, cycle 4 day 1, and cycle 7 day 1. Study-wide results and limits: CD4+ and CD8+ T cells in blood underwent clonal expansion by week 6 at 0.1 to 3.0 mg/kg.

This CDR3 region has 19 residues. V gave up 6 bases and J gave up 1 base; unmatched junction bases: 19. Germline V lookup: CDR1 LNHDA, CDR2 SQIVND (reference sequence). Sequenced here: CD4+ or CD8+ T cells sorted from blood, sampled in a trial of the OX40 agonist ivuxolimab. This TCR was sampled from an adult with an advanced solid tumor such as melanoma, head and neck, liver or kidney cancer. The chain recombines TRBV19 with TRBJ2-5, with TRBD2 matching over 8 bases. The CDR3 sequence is CASRITPTGTREGQETQYF. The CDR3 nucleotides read TGTGCCAGTAGGATCACCCCCACCGGGACTAGGGAGGGCCAAGAGACCCAGTACTTC.